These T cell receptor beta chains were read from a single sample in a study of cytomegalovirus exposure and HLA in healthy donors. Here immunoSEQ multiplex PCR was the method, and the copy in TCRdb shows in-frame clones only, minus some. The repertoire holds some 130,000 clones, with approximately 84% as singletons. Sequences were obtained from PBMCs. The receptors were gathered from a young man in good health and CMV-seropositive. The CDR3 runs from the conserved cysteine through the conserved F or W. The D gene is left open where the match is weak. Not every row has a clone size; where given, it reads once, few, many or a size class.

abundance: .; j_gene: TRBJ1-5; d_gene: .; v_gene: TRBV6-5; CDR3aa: CASSLTATVNQPQHF; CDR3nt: TGTGCCAGCAGTCTCACGGCAACAGTCAATCAGCCCCAGCATTTT
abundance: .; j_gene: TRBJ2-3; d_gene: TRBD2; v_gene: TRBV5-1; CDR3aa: CASRETAGVDTQYF; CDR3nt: TGCGCCAGCAGGGAGACGGCGGGGGTAGATACGCAGTATTTT
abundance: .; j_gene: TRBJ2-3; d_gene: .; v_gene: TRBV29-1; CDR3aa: CSGITNRIGGTDTQYF; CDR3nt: TGCAGCGGTATTACCAACCGAATAGGAGGCACAGATACGCAGTATTTT
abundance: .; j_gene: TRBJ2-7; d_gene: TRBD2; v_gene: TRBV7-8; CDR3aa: CASSWSGTSVYEQYF; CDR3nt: TGTGCCAGCAGCTGGAGTGGGACTAGCGTTTACGAGCAGTACTTC
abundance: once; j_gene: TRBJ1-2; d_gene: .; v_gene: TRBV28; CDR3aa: CASSFNQGYTF; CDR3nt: TGTGCCAGCAGTTTTAATCAGGGCTACACCTTC
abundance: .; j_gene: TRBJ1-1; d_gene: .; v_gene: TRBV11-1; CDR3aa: CASSLQGHVNTEAFF; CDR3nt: TGTGCCAGCAGCCTTCAGGGGCATGTGAACACTGAAGCTTTCTTT
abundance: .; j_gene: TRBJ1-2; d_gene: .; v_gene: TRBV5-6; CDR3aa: CASSLEARRQGYLNGYTF; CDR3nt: TGTGCCAGCAGCTTGGAGGCTCGTAGGCAGGGTTATTTGAATGGCTACACCTTC
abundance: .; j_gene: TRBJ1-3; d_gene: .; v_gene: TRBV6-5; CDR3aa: CASRDLAGFPEYF; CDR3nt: TGTGCCAGCAGGGACCTAGCGGGATTCCCTGAATATTTT
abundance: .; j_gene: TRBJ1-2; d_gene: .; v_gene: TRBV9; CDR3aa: CASSVAGAADGYTF; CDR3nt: TGTGCCAGCAGCGTAGCTGGGGCCGCGGATGGCTACACCTTC
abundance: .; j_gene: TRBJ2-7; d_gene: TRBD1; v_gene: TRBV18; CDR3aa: CASSAPGQPYEQYF; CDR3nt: TGTGCCAGCTCAGCTCCGGGACAGCCATACGAGCAGTACTTC
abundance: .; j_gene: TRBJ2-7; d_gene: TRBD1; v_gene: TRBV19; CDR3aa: CASSIGGQGDYEQYF; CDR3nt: TGTGCCAGTAGTATCGGGGGACAGGGAGATTACGAGCAGTACTTC
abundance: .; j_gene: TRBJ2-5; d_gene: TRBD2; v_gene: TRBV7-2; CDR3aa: CASRFIAGGLETQYF; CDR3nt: TGTGCCAGCAGATTTATAGCGGGAGGATTGGAGACCCAGTACTTC
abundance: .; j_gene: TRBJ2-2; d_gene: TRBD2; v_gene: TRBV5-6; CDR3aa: CASSRSGGGRGGELFF; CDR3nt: TGTGCCAGCAGCAGGAGCGGGGGGGGCCGGGGCGGGGAGCTGTTTTTT
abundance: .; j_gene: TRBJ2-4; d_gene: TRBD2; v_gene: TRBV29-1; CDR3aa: CSLTLAGVGNIQYF; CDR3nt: TGCAGCCTAACCTTAGCGGGAGTCGGAAACATTCAGTACTTC
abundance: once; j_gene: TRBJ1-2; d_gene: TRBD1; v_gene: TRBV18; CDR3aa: CASSAYRGQSYGYTF; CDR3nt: TGTGCCAGCTCAGCCTACAGGGGGCAAAGCTATGGCTACACCTTC
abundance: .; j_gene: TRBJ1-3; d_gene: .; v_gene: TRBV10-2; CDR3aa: CASSVGQRDAGNTIYF; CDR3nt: TGCGCCAGCAGTGTCGGACAGAGGGATGCTGGAAACACCATATATTTT
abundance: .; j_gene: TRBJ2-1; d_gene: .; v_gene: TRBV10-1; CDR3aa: CASRQDLYNEQFF; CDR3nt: TGCGCCAGCAGACAGGACCTGTACAATGAGCAGTTCTTC
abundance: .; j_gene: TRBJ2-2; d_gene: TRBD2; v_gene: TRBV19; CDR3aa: CASSISGGARNTGELFF; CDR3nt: TGTGCCAGTAGTATCTCGGGGGGGGCGCGGAACACCGGGGAGCTGTTTTTT